A single sample is the source of the 22 T cell receptor beta chains below, sequenced in a study of cytomegalovirus exposure and HLA in healthy donors. 60 Vbeta and 13 Jbeta primers were used in PCR. Sequenced by immunoSEQ multiplex PCR; TCRdb stores in-frame clones only, minus some. The data hold 200,000 or so clones, with about four fifths observed a single time. The sample comprised PBMCs. The receptors derive from a man aged 25 to 40 in good health and CMV-seronegative.

V gene TRBV6-1 combines with J gene TRBJ1-4, with D perhaps TRBD1 (6 bases). Per germline, CDR1 MNHNS and CDR2 SASEGT. CDR3 length: 14 amino acids. Trimming cost V 5 bases and J 5 bases, with 12 bases left between them. The CDR3 here is CASSYQGSNEKLFF. The CDR3 region has the DNA TGTGCCAGCAGTTATCAGGGGTCCAATGAAAAACTGTTTTTT.

The gene calls are TRBV29-1 and TRBJ1-6, with TRBD1 as a possible D gene (5 bases). The germline V gene has CDR1 SQVTM and CDR2 ANQGSEA. V was pared by 6 bases and J by 10 bases, with 16 bases between. CDR3 length: 13 residues. In nucleotides, the CDR3 is TGCAGCGTGGCGATAGGGGCTGAGTCACCCCTCCACTTT. It translates to CSVAIGAESPLHF.

This chain links TRBV7-9 with TRBJ2-3; 12 positions match TRBD2. The germline V gene has CDR1 SEHNR and CDR2 FQNEAQ (reference sequence). V shed 1 base, J shed 5 bases, and the junction held 4 bases outside the gene matches. The CDR3 is made up of 16 amino acids. CDR3 in amino acids: CASSLGRGLAGDTQYF. In DNA, the CDR3 is TGTGCCAGCAGCTTAGGTCGGGGACTAGCGGGAGATACGCAGTATTTT.

The V gene is TRBV19, the J gene TRBJ2-7; 7 bases map to TRBD1. J was trimmed by 4 bases and V by 4 bases; bases with no gene match: 10. This CDR3 region has 15 residues. Germline CDR1 reads LNHDA; CDR2 reads SQIVND (reference sequence). CDR3 sequence reads: CASSKGQTFGYEQYF. Here the CDR3 DNA reads TGTGCCAGTAGTAAGGGACAGACGTTCGGGTACGAGCAGTACTTC. The variable domain in full, completed from reference TRBV19 and TRBJ2-7, reads DGGITQSPKYLFRKEGQNVTLSCEQNLNHDAMYWYRQDPGQGLRLIYYSQIVNDFQKGDIAEGYSVSREKKESFPLTVTSAQKNPTAFYLCASSKGQTFGYEQYFGPGTRLTVT.

This clone was detected a few times. This chain uses TRBV29-1 with TRBJ2-7, with 10 bases lining up with TRBD2. CDR3 length: 13 residues. J was trimmed by 3 bases and V by 4 bases; bases with no gene match: 3. Germline V gene sequence: CDR1 SQVTM, CDR2 ANQGSEA. The CDR3: CSVATSGIYEQYF. The CDR3 DNA reads TGCAGCGTTGCCACTAGCGGGATCTACGAGCAGTACTTC.

The chain is built from TRBV7-8 and TRBJ2-5, with 8 positions matching TRBD2. The V gene end was trimmed by 5 bases and the J gene end by 5 bases; junction bases not matched to a gene: 7. CDR1 SGHVS and CDR2 FQNEAQ come from the germline V gene. The CDR3 spans 14 residues. The CDR3 loop is CASSAGGAGETQYF. The CDR3 DNA sequence: TGTGCCAGCAGCGCCGGGGGGGCCGGGGAGACCCAGTACTTC.

The V gene is TRBV15, the J gene TRBJ2-4; 9 nucleotides agree with TRBD1. The CDR3 is 15 amino acids. V was pared by 5 bases and J by 6 bases, with 8 bases of the junction left unmatched. Germline loops: CDR1 LNHNV, CDR2 YYDKDF (reference sequence). The CDR3 nucleotides are TGTGCCACCAGCCAAGACAGGGGGATGCTAAACATTCAGTACTTC. Residues: CATSQDRGMLNIQYF. Full variable domain (rest looked up from reference TRBV15 and TRBJ2-4): DAMVIQNPRYQVTQFGKPVTLSCSQTLNHNVMYWYQQKSSQAPKLLFHYYDKDFNNEADTPDNFQSRRPNTSFCFLDIRSPGLGDTAMYLCATSQDRGMLNIQYFGAGTRLSVL.

V is TRBV4-1 and J is TRBJ2-1; 14 positions agree with TRBD2. Germline loops: CDR1 MGHRA, CDR2 YSYEKL. The V gene end was trimmed by 1 base and the J gene end by 7 bases; junction bases not matched to a gene: 12. This CDR3 is 19 amino acids long. The CDR3 DNA follows: TGCGCCAGCAGCCAAGGGAGACTAGCGGGGGGGCCGTCAGTAAATGAGCAGTTCTTC. Protein: CASSQGRLAGGPSVNEQFF.

This clone occurred a few times. This chain connects TRBV6-6 to TRBJ1-3, with D maybe TRBD1 (6 bases). CDR1 and CDR2 (germline): MNHNY, SVGAGI (reference sequence). CDR3 length: 15 residues. With 6 bases removed from V and 5 bases from J, the gap between germline ends came to 17 bases. The CDR3 nucleotides are TGTGCCAGCAGCAGGGGCCAGATACAACGAAACACCATATATTTT. Translation gives CASSRGQIQRNTIYF.

This clone was observed a single time. The chain's CDR3 is CASSSRGGSYEQYF. The CDR3 DNA reads TGTGCCAGCTCCTCTAGAGGGGGTTCCTACGAGCAGTACTTC. The chain links TRBV18 to TRBJ2-5, with a weak D call TRBD1 (6 bases). The DNA end is more similar to TRBJ2-7, so the J call may be wrong. Germline lookup yields CDR1 KGHSH and CDR2 LQKENI. The CDR3 runs 14 residues.

This clone has a single count. The V gene is TRBV2, the J gene TRBJ2-3; a possible D gene is TRBD2 (7 bases). The CDR3 is made up of 13 amino acids. From germline, CDR1 is SNHLY and CDR2 FYNNEI. V was clipped by 5 bases and J by 4 bases, with 10 bases between them. As DNA, the CDR3 is TGTGCCAGCAGTTACGGGGGGCCAGATACGCAGTATTTT. This sequence encodes CASSYGGPDTQYF.

This sequence joins TRBV28 and TRBJ2-5; D gene ambiguous. The CDR3 has 13 amino acids. Trimming stripped 5 bases from V and 4 bases from J, with 11 bases between. CDR1 MDHEN and CDR2 SYDVKM come from the germline V gene. The CDR3 sequence: CASSNPVPETQYF. CDR3 nucleotides: TGTGCCAGCAGTAACCCGGTGCCAGAGACCCAGTACTTC.

The V call is TRBV20-1, the J call TRBJ2-1, with D possibly matching TRBD1 (5 bases). Germline loops: CDR1 DFQATT, CDR2 SNEGSKA (reference sequence). V lost 2 bases and J lost 8, with 7 bases in between. This CDR3 is built from 11 residues. The CDR3 DNA reads as TGCAGTGCTAGACCAGGGCATGAGCAGTTCTTC. Its protein is CSARPGHEQFF.

V gene TRBV28 combines with J gene TRBJ1-2; TRBD1 matches at 8 bases. Unmatched junction bases numbered 10, after V lost 2 bases and J lost 8 bases. The CDR3 contains 15 residues. The germline V gene has CDR1 MDHEN and CDR2 SYDVKM. CDR3 protein: CASSLVAQGARGYTF. CDR3 sequence (DNA): TGTGCCAGCAGTTTAGTTGCGCAGGGGGCTCGAGGCTACACCTTC.

The count of this clone is one. The V and J genes are TRBV6-1 and TRBJ1-5; weak D call: TRBD1 (5 bases). The V end lost 7 bases, the J end lost 1 base, and 14 bases lay between the germline ends. Germline CDR1 is MNHNS and CDR2 is SASEGT. The CDR3 loop spans 15 amino acids. In DNA, the CDR3 is TGTGCCAGCATCTCGGACAACTTAAGCAATCAGCCCCAGCATTTT. Protein product: CASISDNLSNQPQHF.

The rearrangement links TRBV7-9 to TRBJ2-2; 8 bases match TRBD1. This CDR3 has 15 residues. Germline CDR1 and CDR2: SEHNR and FQNEAQ (reference sequence). Trimming removed 0 bases from V and 6 bases from J; junction bases left unmatched: 3. The CDR3: CASSLATGAAGELFF. CDR3 nucleotide sequence: TGTGCCAGCAGCTTAGCGACAGGGGCGGCCGGGGAGCTGTTTTTT.

V usage is TRBV19 and J usage is TRBJ1-6; D possibly corresponds to TRBD1 (5 bases). The V gene lost 5 bases and the J gene lost 12 bases, with 20 bases spanning the gap. Germline assignment: CDR1 LNHDA and CDR2 SQIVND (reference sequence). This CDR3 comprises 15 residues. CDR3 loop: CASSPLGTARGPLHF. As DNA, the CDR3 is TGTGCCAGTAGTCCCCTGGGGACTGCCCGGGGACCCCTCCACTTT.

The rearrangement links TRBV5-8 to TRBJ1-1, with a weak D call TRBD1 (5 bases). CDR3 length: 15 residues. Trimming took off 2 bases at V and 0 bases at J, with 11 bases between the two ends. CDR1 and CDR2 from the germline V gene are SGHTS and YDEGEE. The CDR3, as DNA: TGTGCCAGCAGCTTTATTCAGGACATGAACACTGAAGCTTTCTTT. Its protein product is CASSFIQDMNTEAFF.

The V gene is TRBV5-5, the J gene TRBJ1-1, with D tentatively TRBD1 (5 bases). Trimming stripped 6 bases from V and 4 bases from J, with 19 bases between. Germline V lookup: CDR1 SGHKS, CDR2 YYEKEE (reference sequence). The CDR3 runs 15 residues. The CDR3 loop reads CASTPGVGRFTEAFF. The DNA of the CDR3 is TGTGCCAGCACCCCGGGGGTGGGGCGCTTCACTGAAGCTTTCTTT.

This clone was detected once. The V and J genes are TRBV7-3 and TRBJ2-3; 10 positions match TRBD2. V lost 5 bases to trimming and J lost 6 bases; unmatched junction nucleotides: 11. The CDR3 has 16 amino acids. In germline, CDR1 is SGHTA, CDR2 FQGTGA. The CDR3 sequence is CASSLSGGRPMDTQYF. The DNA of the CDR3 is TGTGCCAGCAGCCTTAGCGGGGGGCGCCCCATGGATACGCAGTATTTT.

This sequence joins TRBV4-3 and TRBJ2-7, with 7 nucleotides matching TRBD1. CDR3 length: 14 amino acids. Trimming removed 1 base from V and 4 bases from J; junction bases left unmatched: 4. Germline loops: CDR1 LGHNA, CDR2 YSLEER. CDR3 bases: TGCGCCAGCAGCCAAGGGGACAGCGGATACGAGCAGTACTTC. As protein: CASSQGDSGYEQYF.

The chain links TRBV15 to TRBJ1-4, with 7 positions matching TRBD1. The germline gives CDR1 LNHNV, CDR2 YYDKDF (reference sequence). This CDR3 region has 16 residues. V shed 3 bases, J shed 4 bases, and the junction held 8 bases outside the gene matches. The CDR3: CATSSDPGTVNEKLFF. The CDR3 DNA follows: TGTGCCACCAGCAGCGACCCCGGGACAGTTAATGAAAAACTGTTTTTT.